This TCR beta chain appears in the sequencing data of a study of T-cell reconstitution after alpha-beta-depleted transplantation in children. Researchers prepared the TCRbeta library using unique molecular identifiers, the study reports. TCRdb reanalysed the PCR reads using MiXCR and keeps one entry per CDR3 protein. In the table there are roughly 490,000 distinct CDR3 sequences, about an eighth of which are singletons. This CDR3 region has 17 residues. With 1 base clipped from V and 7 bases from J, the junction kept 6 bases outside the gene matches. CDR1 LGHDT and CDR2 YNNKEL come from the germline V gene (reference sequence).

The rearrangement links TRBV3-1 to TRBJ2-1; 14 nucleotides agree with TRBD2. The material was PBMCs, mostly from graft donor cells, obtained 180 days after TCRalphabeta/CD19-depleted stem cell transplant. The receptor was isolated from a female patient aged 2-9 years who had a stem cell transplant for aplastic anemia, so the T cells may come from the graft donor. CDR3 region: CASSQVTGTSGGNEQFF. CDR3 DNA sequence: TGTGCCAGCAGCCAAGTCACCGGGACTAGCGGGGGTAATGAGCAGTTCTTC.